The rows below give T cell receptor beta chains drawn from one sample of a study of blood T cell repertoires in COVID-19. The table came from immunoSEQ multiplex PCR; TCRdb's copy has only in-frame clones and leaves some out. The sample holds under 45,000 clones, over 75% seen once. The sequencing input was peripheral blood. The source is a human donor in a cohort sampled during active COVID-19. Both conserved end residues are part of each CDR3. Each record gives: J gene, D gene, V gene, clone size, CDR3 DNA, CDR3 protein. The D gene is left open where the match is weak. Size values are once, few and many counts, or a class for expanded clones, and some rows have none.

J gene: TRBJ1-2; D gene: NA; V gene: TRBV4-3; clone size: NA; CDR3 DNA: TGCGCCAGCAGCTATGGCACAGCCTCTAACTATGGCTACACCTTC; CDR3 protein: CASSYGTASNYGYTF
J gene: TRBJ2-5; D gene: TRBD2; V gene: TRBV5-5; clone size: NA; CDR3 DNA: TGTGCCAGCAGCTCATTTGCGGGAGGAGAGACCCAGTACTTC; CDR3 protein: CASSSFAGGETQYF
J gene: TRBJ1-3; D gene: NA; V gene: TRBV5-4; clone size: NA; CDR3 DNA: TGTGCCAGCAGCTTGAGGGGTGCGGGAAACACCATATATTTT; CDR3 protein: CASSLRGAGNTIYF
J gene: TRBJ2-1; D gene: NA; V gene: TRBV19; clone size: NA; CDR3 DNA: TGTGCCAGTAAGGCGGACACCAGAAATGAGCAGTTCTTC; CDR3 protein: CASKADTRNEQFF
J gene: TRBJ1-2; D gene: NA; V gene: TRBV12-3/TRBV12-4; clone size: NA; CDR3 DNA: TGTGCCAGCAGTCCCCAGTTCAACTATGGCTACACCTTC; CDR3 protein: CASSPQFNYGYTF
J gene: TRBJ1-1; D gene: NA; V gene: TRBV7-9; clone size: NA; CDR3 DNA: TGTGCCAGCAGCTTAGGCCCCAGGGCGGACACTGAAGCTTTCTTT; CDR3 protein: CASSLGPRADTEAFF
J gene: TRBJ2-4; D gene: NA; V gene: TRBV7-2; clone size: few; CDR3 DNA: TGTGCCAGCAGCCCCTTCCAGGCCAAAAACATTCAGTACTTC; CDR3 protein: CASSPFQAKNIQYF
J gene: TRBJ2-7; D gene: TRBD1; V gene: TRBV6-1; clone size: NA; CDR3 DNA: TGTGCCAGCAGTGACCCGTCGACAGGGTGGGAGTACGAGCAGTACTTC; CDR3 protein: CASSDPSTGWEYEQYF
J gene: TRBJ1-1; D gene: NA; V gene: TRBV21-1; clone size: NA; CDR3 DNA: TGTGCCAGCACCCTCAAGTCGTCAGACAGGGAGGACACTGAAGCTTTCTTT; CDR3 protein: CASTLKSSDREDTEAFF
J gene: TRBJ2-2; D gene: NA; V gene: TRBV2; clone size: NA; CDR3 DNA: TGTGCCAGCAGACCTACCGAAACCGGGGAGCTGTTTTTT; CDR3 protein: CASRPTETGELFF
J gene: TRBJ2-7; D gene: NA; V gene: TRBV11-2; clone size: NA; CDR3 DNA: TGTGCCAGCAGCTTGACCTTTGCGGACTACGAGCAGTACTTC; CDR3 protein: CASSLTFADYEQYF
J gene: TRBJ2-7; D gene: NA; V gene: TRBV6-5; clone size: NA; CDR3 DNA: TGTGCCACCTACTCTGGTTTGCGGGAGCAGTACTTC; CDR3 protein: CATYSGLREQYF
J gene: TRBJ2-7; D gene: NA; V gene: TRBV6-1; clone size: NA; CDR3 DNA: TGTGCCAGCAGTGAACAAGCAGGGTCCTACGAGCAGTACTTC; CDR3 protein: CASSEQAGSYEQYF
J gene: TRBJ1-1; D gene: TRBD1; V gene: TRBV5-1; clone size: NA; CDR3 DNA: TGCGCCAGCAGCAATGCCCCCCAGGGCAGGGGGCGCGTCACTGAAGCTTTCTTT; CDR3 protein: CASSNAPQGRGRVTEAFF
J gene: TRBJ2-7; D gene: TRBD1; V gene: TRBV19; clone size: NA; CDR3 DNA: TGTGCCAGTAGTATGGGGACAGGGGCCTACGAGCAGTACTTC; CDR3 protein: CASSMGTGAYEQYF
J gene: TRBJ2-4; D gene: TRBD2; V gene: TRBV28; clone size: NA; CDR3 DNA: TGTGCCAGCAGTTTCGGGGCTAGCGGCTTAGCCAAAAACATTCAGTACTTC; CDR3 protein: CASSFGASGLAKNIQYF
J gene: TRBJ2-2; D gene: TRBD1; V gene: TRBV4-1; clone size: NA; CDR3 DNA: TGCGCCAGCAGCTTACAGGGGGCTAACACCGGGGAGCTGTTTTTT; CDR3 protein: CASSLQGANTGELFF
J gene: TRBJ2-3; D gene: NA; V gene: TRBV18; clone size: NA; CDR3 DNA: TGTGCCAGCTCACCAGGGCGGGCACTTAGCACAGATACGCAGTATTTT; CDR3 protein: CASSPGRALSTDTQYF
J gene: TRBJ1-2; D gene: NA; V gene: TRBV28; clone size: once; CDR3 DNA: TGTGCCAGCAGTTTCCAGGGGCTAGCTAACTATGGCTACACCTTC; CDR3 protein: CASSFQGLANYGYTF
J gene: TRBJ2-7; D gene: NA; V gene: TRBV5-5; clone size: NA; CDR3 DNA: TGTGCCAGCAGCTTGGGGCGGGTACGGGGCGAGCAGTACTTC; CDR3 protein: CASSLGRVRGEQYF
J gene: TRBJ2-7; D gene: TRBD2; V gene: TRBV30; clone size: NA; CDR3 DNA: TGTGCCTGGAGTACTTCGGGACTAGCTGCCGAGCAGTACTTC; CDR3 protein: CAWSTSGLAAEQYF
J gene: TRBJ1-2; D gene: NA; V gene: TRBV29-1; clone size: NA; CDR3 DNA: TGCAGCGTTGGGGGGGGCAGCTATGGCTACACCTTC; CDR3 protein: CSVGGGSYGYTF
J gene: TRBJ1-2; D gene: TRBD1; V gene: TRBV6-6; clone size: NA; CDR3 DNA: TGTGCCAGCAGTCCTAAACCTCGGGACAGGGGGTACTATGGCTACACCTTC; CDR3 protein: CASSPKPRDRGYYGYTF
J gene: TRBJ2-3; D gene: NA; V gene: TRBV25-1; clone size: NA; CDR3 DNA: TGTGCCAGCCGCCCTGGGCTCAGCACAGATACGCAGTATTTT; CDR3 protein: CASRPGLSTDTQYF
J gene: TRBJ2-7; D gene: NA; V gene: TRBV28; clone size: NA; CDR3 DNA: TGTGCCAGCAGCAGACTACGGGAGCAGTACTTC; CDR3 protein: CASSRLREQYF
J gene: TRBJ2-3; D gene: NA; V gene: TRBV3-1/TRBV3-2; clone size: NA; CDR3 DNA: TGTGCCAGCAGCCCGACTTTTAGCGGATCCACAGATACGCAGTATTTT; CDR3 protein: CASSPTFSGSTDTQYF
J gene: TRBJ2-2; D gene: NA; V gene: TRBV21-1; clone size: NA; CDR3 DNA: TGTGCCAGCAGCATCCGGGACAGGACGAACACCGGGGAGCTGTTTTTT; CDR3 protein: CASSIRDRTNTGELFF
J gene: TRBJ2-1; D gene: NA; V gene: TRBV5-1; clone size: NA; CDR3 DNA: TGCGCCAGCAGCCCGGACACAAGTTCCTACAATGAGCAGTTCTTC; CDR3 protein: CASSPDTSSYNEQFF
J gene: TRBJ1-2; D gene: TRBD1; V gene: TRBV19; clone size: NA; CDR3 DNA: TGTGCCAGTAGTCTCCTCCAAGGTAGGGGGCACGGCTACACCTTC; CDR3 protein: CASSLLQGRGHGYTF
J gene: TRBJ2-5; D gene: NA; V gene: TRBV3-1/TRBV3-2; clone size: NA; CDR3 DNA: TGTGCCAGCAGCGTGGGGAAAGGACTGTTTGGGGAGACCCAGTACTTC; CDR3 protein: CASSVGKGLFGETQYF